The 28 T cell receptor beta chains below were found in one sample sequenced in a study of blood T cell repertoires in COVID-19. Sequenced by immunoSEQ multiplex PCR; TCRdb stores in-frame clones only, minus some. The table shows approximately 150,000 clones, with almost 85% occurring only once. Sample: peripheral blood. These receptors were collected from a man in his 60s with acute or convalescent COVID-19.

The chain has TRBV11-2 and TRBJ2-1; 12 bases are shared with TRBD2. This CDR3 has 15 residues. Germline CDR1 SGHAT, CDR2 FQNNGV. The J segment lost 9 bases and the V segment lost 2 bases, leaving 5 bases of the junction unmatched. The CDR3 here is CASSLPLAGGREQFF. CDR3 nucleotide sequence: TGTGCCAGCAGCTTACCCCTAGCGGGGGGGCGTGAGCAGTTCTTC.

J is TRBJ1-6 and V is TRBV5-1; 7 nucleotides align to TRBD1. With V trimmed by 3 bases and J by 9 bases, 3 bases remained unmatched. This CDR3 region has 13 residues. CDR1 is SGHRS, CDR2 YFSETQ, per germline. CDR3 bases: TGCGCCAGCAGCTCCGGGACAGCTTCACCCCTCCACTTT. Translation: CASSSGTASPLHF.

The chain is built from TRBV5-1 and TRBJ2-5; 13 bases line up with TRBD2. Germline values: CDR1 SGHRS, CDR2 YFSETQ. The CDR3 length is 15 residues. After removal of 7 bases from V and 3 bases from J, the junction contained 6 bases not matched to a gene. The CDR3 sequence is CASQGTSGVEETQYF. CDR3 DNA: TGCGCCAGCCAGGGGACTAGCGGGGTGGAAGAGACCCAGTACTTC.

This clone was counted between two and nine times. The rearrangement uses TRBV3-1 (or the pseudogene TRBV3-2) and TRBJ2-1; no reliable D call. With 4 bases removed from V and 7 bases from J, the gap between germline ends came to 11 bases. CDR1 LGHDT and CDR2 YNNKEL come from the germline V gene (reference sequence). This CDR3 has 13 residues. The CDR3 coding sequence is TGTGCCAGCAGCCGGGCCTCTCAAAATGAGCAGTTCTTC. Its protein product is CASSRASQNEQFF.

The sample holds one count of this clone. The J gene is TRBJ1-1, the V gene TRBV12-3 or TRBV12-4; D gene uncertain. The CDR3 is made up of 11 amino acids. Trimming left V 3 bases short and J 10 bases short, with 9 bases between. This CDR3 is CASSFGQRAFF. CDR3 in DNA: TGTGCCAGCAGTTTTGGGCAGAGAGCTTTCTTT.

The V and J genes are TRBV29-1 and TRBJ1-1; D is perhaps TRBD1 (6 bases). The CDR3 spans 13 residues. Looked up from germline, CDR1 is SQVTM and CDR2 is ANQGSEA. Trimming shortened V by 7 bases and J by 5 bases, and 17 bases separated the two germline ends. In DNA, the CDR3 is TGCAGCGGAAGTACAGGGATTGAAACTGAAGCTTTCTTT. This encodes CSGSTGIETEAFF.

The CDR3: CASSLFQNRGNNEQFF. The CDR3 DNA sequence: TGTGCCAGCAGTTTATTTCAGAACAGGGGGAACAATGAGCAGTTCTTC. The chain links TRBV27 to TRBJ2-1, with 8 bases identical to TRBD1. Germline CDR1 reads MNHEY; CDR2 reads SMNVEV (reference sequence). The V gene end was trimmed by 1 base and the J gene end by 5 bases; junction bases not matched to a gene: 7. This CDR3 has 16 amino acids.

In nucleotides, the CDR3 is TGTGCCAGCAGGCCAGGGCTGGACGGTGAAAAACTGTTTTTT. The encoded protein is CASRPGLDGEKLFF. The chain is built from TRBV27 and TRBJ1-4; maybe TRBD1 (5 bases). Germline assignment: CDR1 MNHEY and CDR2 SMNVEV (reference sequence). The CDR3 contains 14 residues. Trimming cost V 6 bases and J 7 bases, with 15 bases left between them.

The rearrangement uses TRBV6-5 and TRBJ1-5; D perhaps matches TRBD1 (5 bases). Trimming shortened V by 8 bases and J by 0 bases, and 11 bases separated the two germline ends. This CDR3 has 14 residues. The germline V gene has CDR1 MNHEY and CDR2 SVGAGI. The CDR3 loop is CASGGVYSNQPQHF. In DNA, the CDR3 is TGTGCCAGCGGGGGGGTTTATAGCAATCAGCCCCAGCATTTT.

The chain's CDR3 is CASRGLAGGPSPAQYF. In DNA, the CDR3 is TGTGCCAGCAGGGGACTAGCGGGGGGGCCTAGCCCAGCGCAGTATTTT. The J gene is TRBJ2-3, the V gene TRBV5-6; 16 positions agree with TRBD2. V lost 5 bases, J lost 10 bases, and 10 bases stayed unmatched. The CDR3 has 16 amino acids. Germline values: CDR1 SGHDT, CDR2 YYEEEE.

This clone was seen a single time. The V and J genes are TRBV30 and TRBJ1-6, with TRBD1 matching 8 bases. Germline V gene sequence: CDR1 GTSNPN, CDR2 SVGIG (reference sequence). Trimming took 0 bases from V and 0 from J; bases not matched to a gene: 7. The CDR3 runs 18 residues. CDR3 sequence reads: CAWSVLWTGPSYNSPLHF. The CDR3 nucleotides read TGTGCCTGGAGTGTACTCTGGACAGGGCCCTCCTATAATTCACCCCTCCACTTT.

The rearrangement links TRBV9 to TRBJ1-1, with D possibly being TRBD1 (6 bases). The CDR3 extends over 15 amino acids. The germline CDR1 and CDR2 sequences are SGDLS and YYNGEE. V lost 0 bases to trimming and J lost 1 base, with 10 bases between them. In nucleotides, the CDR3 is TGTGCCAGCAGCGTAGTTACAGGGTCGAACACTGAAGCTTTCTTT. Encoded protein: CASSVVTGSNTEAFF. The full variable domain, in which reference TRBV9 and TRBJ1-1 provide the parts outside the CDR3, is DSGVTQTPKHLITATGQRVTLRCSPRSGDLSVYWYQQSLDQGLQFLIQYYNGEERAKGNILERFSAQQFPDLHSELNLSSLELGDSALYFCASSVVTGSNTEAFFGQGTRLTVV.

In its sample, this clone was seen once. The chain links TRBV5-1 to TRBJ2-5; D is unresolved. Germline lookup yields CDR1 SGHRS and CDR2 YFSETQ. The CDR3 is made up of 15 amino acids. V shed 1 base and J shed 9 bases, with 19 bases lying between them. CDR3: CASSLLQPSFQAQYF. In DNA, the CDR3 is TGCGCCAGCAGCTTGTTACAGCCGTCTTTTCAGGCCCAGTACTTC.

CDR3 DNA sequence: TGCAGCGCTGCCCCGGTCACCGCGGGAGGTGAGCAGTTCTTC. Protein product: CSAAPVTAGGEQFF. The chain carries TRBV29-1 and TRBJ2-1; 8 bases agree with TRBD2. V shed 7 bases and J 9 bases; nucleotides not matched to a gene: 14. Germline values: CDR1 SQVTM, CDR2 ANQGSEA. The CDR3 has 14 amino acids.

Written as DNA, the CDR3 is TGTGCCAGCACCCCGGGACAGAACTATGGCTACACCTTC. Translating gives CASTPGQNYGYTF. The chain links TRBV9 to TRBJ1-2; 7 bases match TRBD1. Germline CDR1 reads SGDLS; CDR2 reads YYNGEE. Trimming took 6 bases from V and 2 from J; bases not matched to a gene: 4. The CDR3 is made up of 13 amino acids.

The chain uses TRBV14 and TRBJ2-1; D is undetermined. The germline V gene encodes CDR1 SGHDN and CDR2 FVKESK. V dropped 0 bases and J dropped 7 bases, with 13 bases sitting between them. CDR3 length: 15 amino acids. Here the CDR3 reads CASSQEWLVGNEQFF. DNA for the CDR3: TGTGCCAGCAGCCAAGAATGGCTGGTCGGGAATGAGCAGTTCTTC.

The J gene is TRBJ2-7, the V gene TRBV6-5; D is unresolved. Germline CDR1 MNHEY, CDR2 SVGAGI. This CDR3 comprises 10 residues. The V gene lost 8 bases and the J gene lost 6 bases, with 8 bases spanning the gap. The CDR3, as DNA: TGTGCCAGCGGCGACATCGAGCAGTACTTC. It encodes CASGDIEQYF.

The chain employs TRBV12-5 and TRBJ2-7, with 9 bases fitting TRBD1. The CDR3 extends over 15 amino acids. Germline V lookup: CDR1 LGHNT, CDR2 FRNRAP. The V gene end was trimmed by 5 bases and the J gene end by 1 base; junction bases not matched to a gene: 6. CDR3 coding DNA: TGTGCTAGTGGTCCCCCCGGGACAGGGTCCTACGAGCAGTACTTC. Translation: CASGPPGTGSYEQYF.

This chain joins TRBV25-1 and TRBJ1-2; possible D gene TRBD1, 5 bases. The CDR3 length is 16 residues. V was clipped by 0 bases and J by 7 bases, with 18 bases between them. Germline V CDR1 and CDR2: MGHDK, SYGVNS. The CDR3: CASSEYLPGRPVGYTF. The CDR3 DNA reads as TGTGCCAGCAGTGAATATTTGCCAGGGAGGCCCGTTGGCTACACCTTC.

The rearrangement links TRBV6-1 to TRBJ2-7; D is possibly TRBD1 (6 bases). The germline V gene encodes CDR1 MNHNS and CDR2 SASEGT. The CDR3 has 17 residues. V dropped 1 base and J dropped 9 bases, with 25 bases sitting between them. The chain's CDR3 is CASSEVPGLGAARGQYF. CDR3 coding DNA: TGTGCCAGCAGTGAAGTCCCCGGGCTGGGGGCGGCGCGAGGGCAGTACTTC.

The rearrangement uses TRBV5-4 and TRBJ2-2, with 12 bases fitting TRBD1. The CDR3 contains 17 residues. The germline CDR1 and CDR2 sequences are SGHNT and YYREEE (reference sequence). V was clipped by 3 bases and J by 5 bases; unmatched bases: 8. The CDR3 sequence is CASSSGQGAIGTGELFF. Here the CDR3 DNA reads TGTGCCAGCAGCTCGGGACAGGGGGCGATTGGTACCGGGGAGCTGTTTTTT.

The CDR3 loop is CASSKLAGHSYEQYF. DNA for the CDR3: TGTGCCAGCAGCAAACTAGCGGGACACTCCTACGAGCAGTACTTC. The chain joins TRBV9 to TRBJ2-7; 10 nucleotides agree with TRBD2. The CDR3 is 15 amino acids. The V gene end was trimmed by 4 bases and the J gene end by 0 bases; junction bases not matched to a gene: 4. Germline V gives CDR1 SGDLS, CDR2 YYNGEE.

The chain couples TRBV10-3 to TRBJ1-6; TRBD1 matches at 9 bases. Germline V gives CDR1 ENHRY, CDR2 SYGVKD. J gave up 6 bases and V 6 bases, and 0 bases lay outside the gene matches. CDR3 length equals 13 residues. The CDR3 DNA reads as TGTGCCATCAGGGACAGGGGTAATTCACCCCTCCACTTT. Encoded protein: CAIRDRGNSPLHF.

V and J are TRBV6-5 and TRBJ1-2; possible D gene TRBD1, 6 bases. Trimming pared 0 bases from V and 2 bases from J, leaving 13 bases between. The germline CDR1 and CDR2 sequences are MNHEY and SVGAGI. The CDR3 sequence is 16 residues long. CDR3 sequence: CASSYSIWGPNYGYTF. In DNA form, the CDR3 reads TGTGCCAGCAGTTACTCGATCTGGGGGCCGAACTATGGCTACACCTTC.

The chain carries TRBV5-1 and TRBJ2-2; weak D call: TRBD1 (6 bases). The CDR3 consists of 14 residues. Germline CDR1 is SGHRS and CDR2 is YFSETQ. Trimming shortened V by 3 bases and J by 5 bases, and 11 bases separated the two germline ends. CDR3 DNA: TGCGCCAGCAGCTCACAGGGATTAACCGGGGAGCTGTTTTTT. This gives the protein CASSSQGLTGELFF.

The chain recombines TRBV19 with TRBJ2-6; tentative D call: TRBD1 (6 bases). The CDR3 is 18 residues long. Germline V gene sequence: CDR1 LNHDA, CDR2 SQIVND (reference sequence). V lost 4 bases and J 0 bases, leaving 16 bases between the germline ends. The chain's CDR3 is CASSRGPGGRSGANVLTF. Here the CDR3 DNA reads TGTGCCAGTAGTAGGGGGCCGGGTGGACGCTCTGGGGCCAACGTCCTGACTTTC. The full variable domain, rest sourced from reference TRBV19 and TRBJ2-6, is DGGITQSPKYLFRKEGQNVTLSCEQNLNHDAMYWYRQDPGQGLRLIYYSQIVNDFQKGDIAEGYSVSREKKESFPLTVTSAQKNPTAFYLCASSRGPGGRSGANVLTFGAGSRLTVL.

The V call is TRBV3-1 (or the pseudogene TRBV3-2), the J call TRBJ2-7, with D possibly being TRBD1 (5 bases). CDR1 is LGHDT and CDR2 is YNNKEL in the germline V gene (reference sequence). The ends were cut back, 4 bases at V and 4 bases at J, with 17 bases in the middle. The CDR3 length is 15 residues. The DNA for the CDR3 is TGTGCCAGCAGCCCTTCCCCTCTGGGGCCTTACGAGCAGTACTTC. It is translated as CASSPSPLGPYEQYF.

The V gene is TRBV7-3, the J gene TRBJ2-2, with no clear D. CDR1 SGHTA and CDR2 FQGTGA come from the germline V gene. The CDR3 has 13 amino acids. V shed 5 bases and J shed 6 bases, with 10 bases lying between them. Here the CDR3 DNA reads TGTGCCAGCAGCCTCTTGCAGTCCGGGGAGCTGTTTTTT. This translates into CASSLLQSGELFF.